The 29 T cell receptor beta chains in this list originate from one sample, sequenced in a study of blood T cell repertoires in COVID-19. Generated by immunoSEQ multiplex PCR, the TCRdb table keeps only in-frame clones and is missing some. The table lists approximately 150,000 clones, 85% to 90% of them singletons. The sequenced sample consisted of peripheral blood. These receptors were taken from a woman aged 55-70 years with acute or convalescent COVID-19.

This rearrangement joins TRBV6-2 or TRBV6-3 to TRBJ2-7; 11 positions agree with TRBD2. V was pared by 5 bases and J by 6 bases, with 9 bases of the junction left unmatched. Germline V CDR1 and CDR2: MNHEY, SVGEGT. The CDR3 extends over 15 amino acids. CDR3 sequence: CASSRTSGGAAEQYF. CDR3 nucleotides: TGTGCCAGCAGTCGTACTAGCGGGGGTGCCGCCGAGCAGTACTTC.

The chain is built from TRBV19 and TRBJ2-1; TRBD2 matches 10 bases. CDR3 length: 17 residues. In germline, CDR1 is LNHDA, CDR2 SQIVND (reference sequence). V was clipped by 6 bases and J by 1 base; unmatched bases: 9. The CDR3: CASRGGSGGFSYNEQFF. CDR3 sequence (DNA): TGTGCCAGTAGAGGAGGTAGCGGGGGGTTTTCCTACAATGAGCAGTTCTTC.

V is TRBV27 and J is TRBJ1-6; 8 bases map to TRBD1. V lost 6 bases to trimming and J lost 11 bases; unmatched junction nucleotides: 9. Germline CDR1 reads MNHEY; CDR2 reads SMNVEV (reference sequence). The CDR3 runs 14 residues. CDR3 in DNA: TGTGCCAGCAGCCAGGGACAGGTCAACACACCCCTCCACTTT. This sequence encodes CASSQGQVNTPLHF.

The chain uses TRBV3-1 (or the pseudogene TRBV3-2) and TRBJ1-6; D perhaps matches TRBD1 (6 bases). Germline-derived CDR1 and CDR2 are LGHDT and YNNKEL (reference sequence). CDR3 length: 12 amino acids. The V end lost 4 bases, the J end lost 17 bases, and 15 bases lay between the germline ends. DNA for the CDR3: TGTGCCAGCAGCCCCACAGGGTCCCAGATCCACTTT. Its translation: CASSPTGSQIHF.

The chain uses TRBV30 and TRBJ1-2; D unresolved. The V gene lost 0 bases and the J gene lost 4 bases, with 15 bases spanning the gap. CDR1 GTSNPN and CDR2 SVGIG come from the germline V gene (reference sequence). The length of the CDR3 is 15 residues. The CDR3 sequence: CAWSVQQRSFYGYTF. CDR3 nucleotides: TGTGCCTGGAGTGTACAACAGAGAAGCTTCTATGGCTACACCTTC.

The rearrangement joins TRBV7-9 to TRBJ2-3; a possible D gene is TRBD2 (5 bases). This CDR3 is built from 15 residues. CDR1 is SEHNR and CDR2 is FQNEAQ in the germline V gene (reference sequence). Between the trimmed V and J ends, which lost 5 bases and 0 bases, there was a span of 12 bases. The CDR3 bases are TGTGCCAGCAGCCGTGGACTCTCGAGCACAGATACGCAGTATTTT. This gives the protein CASSRGLSSTDTQYF.

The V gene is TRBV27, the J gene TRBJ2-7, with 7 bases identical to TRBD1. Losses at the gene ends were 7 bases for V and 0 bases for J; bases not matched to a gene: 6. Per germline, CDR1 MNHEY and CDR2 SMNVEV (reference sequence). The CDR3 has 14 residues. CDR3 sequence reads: CASKRGGPSYEQYF. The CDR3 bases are TGTGCCAGCAAGAGAGGGGGCCCCTCCTACGAGCAGTACTTC.

The CDR3, as DNA: TGTGCCAGCAGTTTCGGCAGGGGACAGACCCAGTACTTC. Protein sequence: CASSFGRGQTQYF. The V gene is TRBV12-3 or TRBV12-4, the J gene TRBJ2-5; tentatively, D is TRBD1 (6 bases). V lost 3 bases, J lost 6 bases, and 11 bases lay in between. CDR3 length: 13 amino acids.

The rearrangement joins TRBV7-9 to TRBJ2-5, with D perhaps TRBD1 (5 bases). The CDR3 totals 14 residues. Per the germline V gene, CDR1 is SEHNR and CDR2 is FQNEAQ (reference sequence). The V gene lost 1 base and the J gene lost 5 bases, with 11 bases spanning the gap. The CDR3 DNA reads TGTGCCAGCAGCTTAGGACTGGGGCAGGAGACCCAGTACTTC. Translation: CASSLGLGQETQYF.

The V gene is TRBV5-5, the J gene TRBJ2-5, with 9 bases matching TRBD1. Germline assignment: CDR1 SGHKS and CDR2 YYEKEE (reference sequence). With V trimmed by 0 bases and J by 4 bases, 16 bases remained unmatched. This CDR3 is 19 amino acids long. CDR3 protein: CASSLVIGGQGGDPETQYF. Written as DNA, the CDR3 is TGTGCCAGCAGCTTGGTGATAGGGGGACAGGGAGGGGACCCAGAGACCCAGTACTTC.

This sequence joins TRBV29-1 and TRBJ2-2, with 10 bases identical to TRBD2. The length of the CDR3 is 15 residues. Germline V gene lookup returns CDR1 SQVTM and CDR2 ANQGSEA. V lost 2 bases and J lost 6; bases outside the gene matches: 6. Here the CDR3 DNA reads TGCAGCGTTGAAAAGCGGGGGGGCCGCTCCGGGGAGCTGTTTTTT. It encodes CSVEKRGGRSGELFF.

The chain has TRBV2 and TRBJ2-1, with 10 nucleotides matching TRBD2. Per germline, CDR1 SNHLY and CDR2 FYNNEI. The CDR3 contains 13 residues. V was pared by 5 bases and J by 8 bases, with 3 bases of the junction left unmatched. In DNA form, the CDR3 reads TGTGCCAGCAGTAGCGGGGGGGCCGATGAGCAGTTCTTC. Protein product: CASSSGGADEQFF.

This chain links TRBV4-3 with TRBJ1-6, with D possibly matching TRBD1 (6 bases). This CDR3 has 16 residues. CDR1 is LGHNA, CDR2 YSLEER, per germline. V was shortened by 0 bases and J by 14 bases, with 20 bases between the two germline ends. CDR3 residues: CASSQDPGTWGRALHF. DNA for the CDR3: TGCGCCAGCAGCCAAGATCCTGGGACATGGGGAAGGGCCCTCCACTTT.

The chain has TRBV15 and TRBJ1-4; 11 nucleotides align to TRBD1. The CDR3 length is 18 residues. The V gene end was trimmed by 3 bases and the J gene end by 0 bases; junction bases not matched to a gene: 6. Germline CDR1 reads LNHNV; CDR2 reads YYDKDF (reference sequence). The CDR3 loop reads CATSRRTGGRATNEKLFF. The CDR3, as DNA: TGTGCCACCAGCAGGCGGACAGGGGGCCGTGCAACTAATGAAAAACTGTTTTTT.

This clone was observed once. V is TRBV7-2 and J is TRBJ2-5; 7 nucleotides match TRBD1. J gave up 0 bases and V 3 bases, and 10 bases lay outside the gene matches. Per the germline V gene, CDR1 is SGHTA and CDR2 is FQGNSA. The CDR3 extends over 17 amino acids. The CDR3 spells CASSLPTTGKYQETQYF. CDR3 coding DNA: TGTGCCAGCAGCTTGCCAACGACAGGGAAGTACCAAGAGACCCAGTACTTC.

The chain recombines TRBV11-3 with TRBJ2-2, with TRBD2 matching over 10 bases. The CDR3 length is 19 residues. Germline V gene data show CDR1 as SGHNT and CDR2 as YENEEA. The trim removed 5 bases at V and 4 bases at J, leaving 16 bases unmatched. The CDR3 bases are TGTGCCAGCAGCCCCCGAACCGGGACTAGCGAGTGGGGCACCGGGGAGCTGTTTTTT. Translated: CASSPRTGTSEWGTGELFF.

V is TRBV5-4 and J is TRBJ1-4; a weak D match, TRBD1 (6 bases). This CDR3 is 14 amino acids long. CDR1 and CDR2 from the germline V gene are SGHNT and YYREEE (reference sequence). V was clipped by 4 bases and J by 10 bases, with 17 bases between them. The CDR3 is CASSLRGTSGKLFF. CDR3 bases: TGTGCCAGCAGCCTAAGGGGGACCTCCGGAAAACTGTTTTTT.

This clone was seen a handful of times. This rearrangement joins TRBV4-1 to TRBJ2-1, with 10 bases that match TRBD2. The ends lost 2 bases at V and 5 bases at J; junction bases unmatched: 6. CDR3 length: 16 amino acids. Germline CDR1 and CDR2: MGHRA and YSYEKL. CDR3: CASSQPLAGGHNEQFF. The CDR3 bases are TGCGCCAGCAGCCAACCTTTAGCGGGGGGACACAATGAGCAGTTCTTC.

The CDR3: CASSPTGSSSGANVLTF. In DNA form, the CDR3 reads TGCGCCAGCAGCCCGACAGGGTCGAGCTCTGGGGCCAACGTCCTGACTTTC. This rearrangement joins TRBV5-1 to TRBJ2-6; TRBD1 matches at 7 bases. The CDR3 length is 17 residues. The junction had 7 bases not matched to a gene; V was cut back by 4 bases and J by 0 bases. The V gene's germline CDR1 is SGHRS and CDR2 YFSETQ.

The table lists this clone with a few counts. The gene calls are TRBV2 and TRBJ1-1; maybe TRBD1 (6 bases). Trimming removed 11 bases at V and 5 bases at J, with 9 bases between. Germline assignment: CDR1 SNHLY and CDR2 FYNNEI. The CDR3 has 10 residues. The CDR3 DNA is TGTGCCGTGCAGGGGACTGAAGCTTTCTTT. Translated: CAVQGTEAFF.

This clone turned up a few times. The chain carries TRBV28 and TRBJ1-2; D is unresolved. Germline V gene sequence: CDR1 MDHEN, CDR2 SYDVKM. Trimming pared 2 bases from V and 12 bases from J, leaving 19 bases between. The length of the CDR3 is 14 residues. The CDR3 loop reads CASSLGSGYTKHTF. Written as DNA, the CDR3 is TGTGCCAGCAGTTTAGGTTCTGGGTATACTAAGCACACCTTC.

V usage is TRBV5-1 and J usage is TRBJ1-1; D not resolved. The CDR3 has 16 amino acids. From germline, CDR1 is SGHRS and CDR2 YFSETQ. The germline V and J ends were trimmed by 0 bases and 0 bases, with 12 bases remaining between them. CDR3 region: CASSLEAGRLNTEAFF. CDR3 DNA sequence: TGCGCCAGCAGCTTGGAGGCAGGCCGATTGAACACTGAAGCTTTCTTT.

CDR3 loop: CASTPGGSYEQYF. The CDR3 DNA is TGTGCCAGCACCCCAGGGGGCTCCTACGAGCAGTACTTC. The chain has TRBV11-3 and TRBJ2-7, with 7 bases aligning to TRBD1. The CDR3 loop spans 13 amino acids. Trimming removed 7 bases from V and 0 bases from J; junction bases left unmatched: 3. Germline CDR1 reads SGHNT; CDR2 reads YENEEA.

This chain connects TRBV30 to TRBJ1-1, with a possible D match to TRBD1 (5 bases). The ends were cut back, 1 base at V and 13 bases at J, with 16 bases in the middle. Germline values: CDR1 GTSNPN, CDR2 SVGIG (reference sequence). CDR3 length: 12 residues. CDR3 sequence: CAWSDNGGGVFF. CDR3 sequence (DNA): TGTGCCTGGAGTGATAACGGCGGAGGGGTTTTCTTT. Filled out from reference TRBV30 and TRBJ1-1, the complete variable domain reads SQTIHQWPATLVQPVGSPLSLECTVEGTSNPNLYWYRQAAGRGLQLLFYSVGIGQISSEVPQNLSASRPQDRQFILSSKKLLLSDSGFYLCAWSDNGGGVFFGQGTRLTVV.

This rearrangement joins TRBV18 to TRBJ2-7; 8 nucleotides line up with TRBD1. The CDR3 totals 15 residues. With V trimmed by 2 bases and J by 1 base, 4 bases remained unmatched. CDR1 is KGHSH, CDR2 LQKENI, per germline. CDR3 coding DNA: TGTGCCAGCTCACCAATGAGACAGGGGTCCTACGAGCAGTACTTC. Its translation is CASSPMRQGSYEQYF.

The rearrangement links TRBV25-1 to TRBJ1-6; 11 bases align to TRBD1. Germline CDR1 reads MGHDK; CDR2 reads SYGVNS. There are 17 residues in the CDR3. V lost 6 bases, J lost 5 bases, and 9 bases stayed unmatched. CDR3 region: CASRQIGTGGNNSPLHF. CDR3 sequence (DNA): TGTGCCAGCAGACAGATTGGGACAGGGGGTAATAATTCACCCCTCCACTTT.

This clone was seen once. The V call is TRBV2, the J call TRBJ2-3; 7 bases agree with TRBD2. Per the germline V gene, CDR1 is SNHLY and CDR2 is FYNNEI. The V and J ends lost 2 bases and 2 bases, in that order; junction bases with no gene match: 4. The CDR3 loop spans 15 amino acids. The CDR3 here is CASSEMGGDTDTQYF. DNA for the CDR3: TGTGCCAGCAGTGAAATGGGAGGGGACACAGATACGCAGTATTTT.

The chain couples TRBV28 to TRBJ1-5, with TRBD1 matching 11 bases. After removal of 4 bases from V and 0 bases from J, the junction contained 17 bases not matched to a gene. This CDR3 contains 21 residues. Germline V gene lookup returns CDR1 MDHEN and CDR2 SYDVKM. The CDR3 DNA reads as TGTGCCAGCAGTTGGACTGGAACCGGGACAGGGGGTTCCTATAGCAATCAGCCCCAGCATTTT. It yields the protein CASSWTGTGTGGSYSNQPQHF.

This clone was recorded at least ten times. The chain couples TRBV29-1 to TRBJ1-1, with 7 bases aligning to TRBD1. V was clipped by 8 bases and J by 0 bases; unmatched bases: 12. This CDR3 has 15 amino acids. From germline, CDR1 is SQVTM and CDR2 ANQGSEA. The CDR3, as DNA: TGCAGCCTACAAACAGGGGAAGGTCTGAACACTGAAGCTTTCTTT. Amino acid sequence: CSLQTGEGLNTEAFF.